The sequence of this TCR beta chain was determined in a study of radiation and T cells in renal cell carcinoma. The CDR3 loop spans 14 amino acids. V lost 6 bases, J lost 0 bases, and 12 bases lay in between. Germline V gives CDR1 SGHTA, CDR2 FQGNSA. Clones were sequenced by immunoSEQ multiplex PCR, and TCRdb holds only the in-frame ones, with some missing. This table has about 9,300 clones, around 63% appearing once. On this clone itself: Its matching antigen is unknown.

Stated treatment: 15 Gy SBRT to primary tumor, nephrectomy 4 weeks later. Nephrectomy followed 15 Gy stereotactic body radiation by 4 weeks. Study-wide results and limits: Baseline intratumoral clonotype presence is unknown without pretreatment biopsies. Dominant CDR3 motifs occupied more repertoire in irradiated than control tumors. Tumor samples were small regions of around 0.91 g.

This TCR derives from a woman between 50 and 59 years old with renal cell carcinoma. The chain carries TRBV7-2 and TRBJ2-7; D is unclear. The input for sequencing was tumor tissue, taken from a patient whose treatment included radiotherapy and nephrectomy. As DNA, the CDR3 is TGTGCCAGCAGGGGGAAGGACGGCTCCTACGAGCAGTACTTC. Its protein product is CASRGKDGSYEQYF.